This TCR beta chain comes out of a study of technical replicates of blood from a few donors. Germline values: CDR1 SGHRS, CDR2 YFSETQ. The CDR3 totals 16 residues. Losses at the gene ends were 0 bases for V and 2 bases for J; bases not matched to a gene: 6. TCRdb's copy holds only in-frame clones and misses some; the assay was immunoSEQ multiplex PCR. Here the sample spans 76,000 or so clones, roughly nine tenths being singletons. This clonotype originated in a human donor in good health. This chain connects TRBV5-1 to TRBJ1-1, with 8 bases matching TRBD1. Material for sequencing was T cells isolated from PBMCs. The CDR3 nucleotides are TGCGCCAGCAGCTTGGTGGTGACAGGGGATAACACTGAAGCTTTCTTT. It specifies CASSLVVTGDNTEAFF.